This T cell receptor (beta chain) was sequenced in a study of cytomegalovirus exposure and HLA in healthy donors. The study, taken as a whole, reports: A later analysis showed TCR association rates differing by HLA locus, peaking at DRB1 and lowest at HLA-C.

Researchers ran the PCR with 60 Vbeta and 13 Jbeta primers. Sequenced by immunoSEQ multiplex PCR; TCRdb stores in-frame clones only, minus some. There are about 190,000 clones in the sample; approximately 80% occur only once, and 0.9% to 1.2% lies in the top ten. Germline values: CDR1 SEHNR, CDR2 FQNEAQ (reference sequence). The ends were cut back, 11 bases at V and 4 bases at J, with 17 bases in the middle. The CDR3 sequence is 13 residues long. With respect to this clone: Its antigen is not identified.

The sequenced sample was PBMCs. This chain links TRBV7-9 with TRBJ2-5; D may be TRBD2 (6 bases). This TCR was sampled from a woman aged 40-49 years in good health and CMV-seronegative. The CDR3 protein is CAGAEGFPETQYF. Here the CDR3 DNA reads TGTGCCGGCGCGGAGGGGTTTCCAGAGACCCAGTACTTC.